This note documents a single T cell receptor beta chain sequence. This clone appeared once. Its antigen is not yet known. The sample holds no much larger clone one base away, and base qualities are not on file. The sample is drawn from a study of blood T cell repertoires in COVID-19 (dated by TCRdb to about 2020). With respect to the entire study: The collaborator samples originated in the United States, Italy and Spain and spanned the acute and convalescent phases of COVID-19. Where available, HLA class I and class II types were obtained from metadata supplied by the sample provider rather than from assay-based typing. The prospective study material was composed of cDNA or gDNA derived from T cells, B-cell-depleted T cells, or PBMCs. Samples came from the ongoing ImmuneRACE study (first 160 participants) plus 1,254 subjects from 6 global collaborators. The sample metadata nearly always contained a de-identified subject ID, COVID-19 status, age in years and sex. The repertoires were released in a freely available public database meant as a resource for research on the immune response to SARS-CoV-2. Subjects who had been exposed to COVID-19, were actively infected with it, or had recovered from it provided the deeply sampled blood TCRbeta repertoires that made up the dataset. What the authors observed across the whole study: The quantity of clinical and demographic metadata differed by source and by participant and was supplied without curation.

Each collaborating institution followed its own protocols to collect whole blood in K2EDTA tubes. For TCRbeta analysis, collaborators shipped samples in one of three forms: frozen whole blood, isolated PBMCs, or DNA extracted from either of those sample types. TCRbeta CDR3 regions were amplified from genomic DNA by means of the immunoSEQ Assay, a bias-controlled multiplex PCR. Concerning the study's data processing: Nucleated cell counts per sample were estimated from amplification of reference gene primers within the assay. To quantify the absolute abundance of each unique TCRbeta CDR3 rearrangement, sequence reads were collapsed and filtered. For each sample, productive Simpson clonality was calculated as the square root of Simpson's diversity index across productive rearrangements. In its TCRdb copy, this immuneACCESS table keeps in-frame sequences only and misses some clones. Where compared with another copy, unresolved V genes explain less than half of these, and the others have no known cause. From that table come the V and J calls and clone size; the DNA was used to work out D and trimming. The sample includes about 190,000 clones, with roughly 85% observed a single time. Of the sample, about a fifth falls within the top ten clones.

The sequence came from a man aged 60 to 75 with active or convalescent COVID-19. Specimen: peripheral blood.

The DNA sequence is given as TGTGCCAGCAGTGACAGGGAAAACTATAATTCACCCCTCCACTTT. The encoded protein is CASSDRENYNSPLHF. In this chain, TRBV6-1 is recombined with TRBJ1-6, with a weak D call of TRBD1 (5 bases match). CDR1 MNHNS and CDR2 SASEGT are derived from the germline V gene. From its cysteine to its phenylalanine, the CDR3 spans 15 amino acids. Only the CDR3 portion is preserved as DNA: 45 bases, with reading frame beginning at the first base. V gives up 3 bases and J gives up 3 bases, and the segment between their germline ends measures 9 bases.